The present TCR beta chain was sequenced within a study of early T cells in non-severe SARS-CoV-2 infection. Study conclusions and caveats: Anti-spike CD8 responses were favored in VDJdb matching, and private and CD4 specificities were missed.

Germline lookup yields CDR1 DFQATT and CDR2 SNEGSKA (reference sequence). This CDR3 contains 17 residues. V dropped 0 bases and J dropped 5; count of bases not matched to a gene: 8. The protocol attached unique molecular identifiers to individual cDNA molecules. MiXCR, run by TCRdb on the 5' RACE reads, gives a single entry per CDR3 protein. The sample shows 75,000 to 100,000 distinct CDR3 sequences, over 15% of them seen only once. Notes on this clonotype: Antigen: not known.

This TCR came from an adult who was a healthcare worker with PCR-confirmed SARS-CoV-2 infection or an uninfected control (not recorded which). The rearrangement uses TRBV20-1 and TRBJ2-1, with 12 bases identical to TRBD2. Sequencing was done on a sample of whole blood. CDR3 sequence reads: CSARDPLAGGPDNEQFF. In nucleotides, the CDR3 is TGCAGTGCTAGAGATCCGCTAGCGGGAGGGCCCGACAATGAGCAGTTCTTC.